Below are 6 T cell receptor beta chains sequenced from a single sample in a study of cytomegalovirus exposure and HLA in healthy donors. Researchers ran the PCR with 60 Vbeta and 13 Jbeta primers. Produced via immunoSEQ multiplex PCR; TCRdb's table is partial and in-frame only. The sample consists of about 210,000 clones, about 80% of them appearing once. The sequenced sample consisted of PBMCs. The receptors shown here come from a male donor in good health and CMV-seronegative.

This clone was found a few times. The genes are TRBV21-1 and TRBJ1-2; whether TRBD1, the table's D call, matches the DNA was not checked. TRBV21-1 is designated a pseudogene. This CDR3 has 16 amino acids. CDR3 sequence: CASSNARARAGYGYTF. CDR3 in DNA: TGTGCCAGCAGCAACGCCAGAGCCAGGGCCGGCTATGGCTACACCTTC.

The J gene is TRBJ2-7, the V gene TRBV9; a weak D match, TRBD2 (6 bases). V dropped 3 bases and J dropped 4 bases, with 20 bases sitting between them. CDR3 size: 16 residues. The V gene's germline CDR1 is SGDLS and CDR2 YYNGEE. The CDR3 sequence is CASSAGGEEGLYEQYF. The CDR3 DNA follows: TGTGCCAGCAGCGCCGGCGGGGAAGAGGGGCTTTACGAGCAGTACTTC.

The rearrangement joins TRBV27 to TRBJ2-7, with 8 bases identical to TRBD1. The V gene's germline CDR1 is MNHEY and CDR2 SMNVEV (reference sequence). Trimming at V came to 7 bases and at J to 3 bases, leaving 5 bases not matched to a gene. The CDR3 totals 13 residues. CDR3 sequence (DNA): TGTGCCAGCACCGGACAGGGCAGCTACGAGCAGTACTTC. Protein: CASTGQGSYEQYF.

V and J are TRBV28 and TRBJ1-4; TRBD1 matches at 8 bases. Germline trimming cut 1 base from V and 7 bases from J; bases unmatched to any gene: 5. Germline-derived CDR1 and CDR2 are MDHEN and SYDVKM. This CDR3 is built from 15 residues. The CDR3 is CASSLYQGAVEKLFF. For the CDR3, the DNA is TGTGCCAGCAGTTTATATCAGGGGGCGGTTGAAAAACTGTTTTTT. Filled out from reference TRBV28 and TRBJ1-4, the complete variable domain reads DVKVTQSSRYLVKRTGEKVFLECVQDMDHENMFWYRQDPGLGLRLIYFSYDVKMKEKGDIPEGYSVSREKKERFSLILESASTNQTSMYLCASSLYQGAVEKLFFGSGTQLSVL.

This chain uses TRBV5-5 with TRBJ1-1; D unclear. The CDR3 loop spans 15 amino acids. V was shortened by 0 bases and J by 1 base, with 10 bases between the two germline ends. Per germline, CDR1 SGHKS and CDR2 YYEKEE (reference sequence). The CDR3: CASSLVPGSNTEAFF. The CDR3 nucleotides are TGTGCCAGCAGCTTGGTGCCGGGATCGAACACTGAAGCTTTCTTT.

V gene TRBV30 combines with J gene TRBJ2-5; TRBD1 aligns across 10 bases. V was pared by 2 bases and J by 5 bases, with 8 bases of the junction left unmatched. This CDR3 is built from 15 residues. Germline CDR1 reads GTSNPN; CDR2 reads SVGIG (reference sequence). The CDR3 protein is CAWSPMTGGRETQYF. DNA for the CDR3: TGTGCCTGGAGTCCCATGACAGGGGGCCGGGAGACCCAGTACTTC.